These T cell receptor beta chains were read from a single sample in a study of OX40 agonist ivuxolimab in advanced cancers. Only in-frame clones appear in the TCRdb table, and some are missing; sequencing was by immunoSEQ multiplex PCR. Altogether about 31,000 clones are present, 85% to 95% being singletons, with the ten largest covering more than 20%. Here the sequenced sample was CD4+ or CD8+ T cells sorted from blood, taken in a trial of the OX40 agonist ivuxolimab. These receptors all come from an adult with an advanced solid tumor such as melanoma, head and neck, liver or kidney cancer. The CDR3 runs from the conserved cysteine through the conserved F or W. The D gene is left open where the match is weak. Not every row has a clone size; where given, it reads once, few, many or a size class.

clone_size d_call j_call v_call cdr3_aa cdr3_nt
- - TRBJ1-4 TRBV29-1 CSVVWGEVEKLFF TGCAGCGTTGTGTGGGGGGAGGTTGAAAAACTGTTTTTT
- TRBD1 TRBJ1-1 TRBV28 CASSPRGGDSEAFF TGTGCCAGCAGTCCCCGAGGGGGCGATTCTGAAGCTTTCTTT
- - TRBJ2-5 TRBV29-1 CSARQRQETQYF TGCAGCGCCCGACAGAGACAGGAGACCCAGTACTTC
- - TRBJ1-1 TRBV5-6 CASSQIRTEAFF TGTGCCAGCAGCCAGATCAGAACTGAAGCTTTCTTT
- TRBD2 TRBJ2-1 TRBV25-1 CASSLAVYNEQFF TGTGCCAGTAGCCTAGCGGTCTACAATGAGCAGTTCTTC
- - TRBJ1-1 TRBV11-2 CASSLGVLLNTEAFF TGTGCCAGCAGCTTAGGGGTCCTATTGAACACTGAAGCTTTCTTT
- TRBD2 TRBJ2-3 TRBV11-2 CASSPMGLGRGRTDTQYF TGTGCCAGCAGCCCCATGGGGCTAGGGCGGGGGAGGACAGATACGCAGTATTTT
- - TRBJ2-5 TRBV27 CASSPSRPGGIQETQYF TGTGCCAGCAGCCCGTCCCGTCCCGGGGGAATACAAGAGACCCAGTACTTC
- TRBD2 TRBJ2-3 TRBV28 CASTTSETLSLTDTQYF TGTGCCAGCACTACTAGCGAAACCTTGTCCCTCACAGATACGCAGTATTTT
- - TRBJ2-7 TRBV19 CASSAGQHSGFYEQYF TGTGCCAGTAGTGCCGGACAGCATTCGGGATTTTACGAGCAGTACTTC
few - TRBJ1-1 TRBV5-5 CASDSGGTEAFF TGTGCCAGCGACTCGGGGGGCACTGAAGCTTTCTTT
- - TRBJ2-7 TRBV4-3 CASSLGEGSYEQYF TGCGCCAGCAGCCTTGGTGAGGGGTCCTACGAGCAGTACTTC
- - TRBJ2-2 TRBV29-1 CSVDKEGWTGELFF TGCAGCGTGGATAAGGAGGGGTGGACCGGGGAGCTGTTTTTT
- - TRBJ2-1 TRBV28 CASSLYRTEQFF TGTGCCAGCAGTTTGTATAGGACAGAGCAGTTCTTC
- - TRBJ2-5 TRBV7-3 CASSPGPGGETQYF TGTGCCAGCAGCCCGGGACCCGGTGGGGAGACCCAGTACTTC
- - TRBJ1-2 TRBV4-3 CASSENRVGEINYGYTF TGCGCCAGCAGCGAGAACAGGGTAGGAGAGATTAACTATGGCTACACCTTC
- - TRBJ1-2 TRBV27 CASSLDLRGYTF TGTGCCAGCAGTTTAGATCTGAGGGGCTACACCTTC
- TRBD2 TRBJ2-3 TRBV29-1 CSASRLAGDITDTQYF TGCAGCGCCTCTAGACTAGCGGGAGATATCACAGATACGCAGTATTTT
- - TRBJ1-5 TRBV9 CASSFPGRLGNQPQHF TGTGCCAGCAGCTTCCCGGGGAGACTAGGCAATCAGCCCCAGCATTTT
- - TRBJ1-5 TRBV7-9 CASNLVGQPQHF TGTGCCAGCAACCTAGTCGGTCAGCCCCAGCATTTT
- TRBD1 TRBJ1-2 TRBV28 CASSQGQSFYYGYTF TGTGCCAGCAGTCAGGGACAGAGCTTTTACTATGGCTACACCTTC
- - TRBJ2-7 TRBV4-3 CASSQSPDGGYYEQYF TGCGCCAGCAGCCAGTCTCCGGATGGGGGCTACTACGAGCAGTACTTC
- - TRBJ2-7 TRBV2 CASSGGEETGTYEQYF TGTGCCAGCAGTGGGGGGGAGGAGACAGGGACCTACGAGCAGTACTTC
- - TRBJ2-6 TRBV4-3 CASSQDLVSGANVLTF TGCGCCAGCAGCCAAGATCTCGTCTCTGGGGCCAACGTCCTGACTTTC
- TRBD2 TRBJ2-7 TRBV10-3 CAISPTSGRDEQYF TGTGCCATCAGTCCAACTAGCGGGAGGGACGAGCAGTACTTC
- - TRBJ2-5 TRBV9 CASSVEIPAATQYF TGTGCCAGCAGCGTCGAGATACCCGCGGCGACCCAGTACTTC
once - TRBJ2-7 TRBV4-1 CASSPQGSDEQYF TGCGCCAGCAGCCCACAGGGTTCCGACGAGCAGTACTTC
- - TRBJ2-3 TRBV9 CASSVVPEGSTDTQYF TGTGCCAGCAGCGTAGTACCTGAGGGGAGCACAGATACGCAGTATTTT
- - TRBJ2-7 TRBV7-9 CASSPGFVAYEQYF TGTGCCAGCAGCCCCGGTTTTGTAGCGTACGAGCAGTACTTC
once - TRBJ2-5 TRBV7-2 CASSQAGSQETQYF TGTGCCAGCAGCCAAGCCGGCAGCCAAGAGACCCAGTACTTC
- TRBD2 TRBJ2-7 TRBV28 CASSPRGGRAYEQYF TGTGCCAGCAGTCCACGGGGCGGGAGGGCCTACGAGCAGTACTTC
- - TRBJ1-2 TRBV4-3 CASSQDPGAHNYGYTF TGCGCCAGCAGCCAAGATCCGGGGGCCCATAACTATGGCTACACCTTC
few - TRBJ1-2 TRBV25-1 CASSDPVVYGYTF TGTGCCAGCAGTGACCCGGTAGTCTATGGCTACACCTTC
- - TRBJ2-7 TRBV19 CASSIFQGREQYF TGTGCCAGTAGTATATTCCAGGGGCGGGAGCAGTACTTC
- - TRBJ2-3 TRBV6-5 CASSSGNTDTQYF TGTGCCAGCAGTTCAGGGAACACAGATACGCAGTATTTT
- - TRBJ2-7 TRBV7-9 CASSSSGLFSYEQYF TGTGCCAGCAGCTCCTCCGGGTTATTCTCCTACGAGCAGTACTTC
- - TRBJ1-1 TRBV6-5 CASSPRQPLNTEAFF TGTGCCAGCAGCCCCCGACAACCGCTGAACACTGAAGCTTTCTTT
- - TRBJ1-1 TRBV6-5 CASSYIWGSEAFF TGTGCCAGCAGTTACATATGGGGCTCTGAAGCTTTCTTT
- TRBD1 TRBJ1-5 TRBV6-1 CASKPQGVGNQPQHF TGTGCCAGCAAGCCACAGGGGGTAGGTAATCAGCCCCAGCATTTT
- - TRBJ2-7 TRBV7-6 CASSLGVSYEQYF TGTGCCAGCAGCTTAGGGGTGTCCTACGAGCAGTACTTC
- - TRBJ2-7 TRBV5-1 CASSLVGVYEQYF TGCGCCAGCAGCTTGGTAGGTGTCTACGAGCAGTACTTC
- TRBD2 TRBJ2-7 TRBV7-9 CASTETSGYEQYF TGTGCCAGCACCGAGACTAGCGGCTACGAGCAGTACTTC
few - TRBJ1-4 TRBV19 CASSARRELADEKLFF TGTGCCAGTAGTGCCCGCAGGGAACTTGCCGATGAAAAACTGTTTTTT
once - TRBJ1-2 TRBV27 CASSPGYGYTF TGTGCCAGCAGCCCGGGCTATGGCTACACCTTC
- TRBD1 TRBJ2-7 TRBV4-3 CASSRNYPGQGLGSYEQYF TGCGCCAGCAGCCGAAATTATCCGGGACAGGGGTTAGGCTCCTACGAGCAGTACTTC
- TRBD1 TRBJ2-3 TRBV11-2 CASSPLGQGSTDTQYF TGTGCCAGCAGCCCCTTAGGACAGGGGAGCACAGATACGCAGTATTTT
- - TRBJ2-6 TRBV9 CASSVDGSGANVLTF TGTGCCAGCAGCGTAGACGGCTCTGGGGCCAACGTCCTGACTTTC
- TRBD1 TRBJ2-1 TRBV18 CASSPGQGDTYNEQFF TGTGCCAGCTCACCAGGGCAGGGGGACACCTACAATGAGCAGTTCTTC
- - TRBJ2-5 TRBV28 CASSWVHQETQYF TGTGCCAGCAGTTGGGTCCACCAAGAGACCCAGTACTTC
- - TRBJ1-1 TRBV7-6 CASSQGLSTEAFF TGTGCCAGCAGTCAGGGACTGAGCACTGAAGCTTTCTTT